These 26 T cell receptor beta chains originate from one sample sequenced in a study of CXCR3-negative and CXCR3-positive naive CD8 T cells. Study results and limitations: Naive cells positive for CXCR3 carried more hydrophobic TRB CDR3s than CXCR3-negative ones.

Their target antigens are unknown. UMI-labeled TRB cDNA libraries were prepared by 5' RACE. TCRdb reprocessed the 5' RACE reads and keeps a single row for each CDR3 protein, giving no DNA. The sample's table shows roughly 120,000 distinct CDR3 sequences. Source material: naive CXCR3+ CD8+ T cells from blood. This sample's subset: CD45RO-CCR7+CD27+CD95- naive CD8+ T cells expressing CXCR3 (TNR3+). The receptors shown here come from a human donor in good health. Some clones in this sample may be carry-over from other donors' samples.

The V and J genes are TRBV4-2 and TRBJ2-5; TCRdb outputs TRBD2, but without DNA this stays unchecked. Germline V lookup: CDR1 LGHNA, CDR2 YNFKEQ. The CDR3 totals 13 residues. The CDR3 reads CASSQDAGETQYF.

The chain couples TRBV29-1 to TRBJ2-1; TCRdb indicates TRBD1, and absent DNA this call remains unverified. Germline CDR1 SQVTM, CDR2 ANQGSEA. The CDR3 spans 14 residues. CDR3 region: CSVPGQIYYNEQFF.

This chain joins TRBV13 and TRBJ2-7; TCRdb's D call of TRBD2 is untestable without DNA. Germline lookup yields CDR1 PRHDT and CDR2 FYEKMQ (reference sequence). The CDR3 contains 15 residues. The CDR3 loop is CASSLGGEGSYEQYF.

The V gene is TRBV12-3 or TRBV12-4, the J gene TRBJ2-2; lacking DNA, the TRBD1 call made by TCRdb goes unchecked. This CDR3 is built from 16 residues. This CDR3 is CASSLAVLGDTGELFF.

CDR3 amino acids: CASSFGFVTEAFF. The rearrangement joins TRBV12-3 or TRBV12-4 to TRBJ1-1. This CDR3 has 13 amino acids.

This rearrangement joins TRBV6-5 to TRBJ2-5; the D gene TCRdb calls, TRBD1, cannot be checked with no DNA. There are 14 residues in the CDR3. Germline V gene sequence: CDR1 MNHEY, CDR2 SVGAGI. The CDR3 reads CASSQAGTRETQYF.

V is TRBV15 and J is TRBJ2-7; with no DNA, the TCRdb D assignment of TRBD1 cannot be verified. This CDR3 is 13 amino acids long. The germline V gene encodes CDR1 LNHNV and CDR2 YYDKDF (reference sequence). The CDR3 spells CATSTKTGYEQYF.

V gene TRBV11-2 combines with J gene TRBJ2-2; TCRdb's D gene call, TRBD1, goes unchecked for lack of DNA. The CDR3 is made up of 17 amino acids. Germline CDR1 SGHAT, CDR2 FQNNGV. CDR3 amino acids: CASSLTGNLVNTGELFF.

This chain uses TRBV5-6 with TRBJ2-1; as DNA is missing, the TRBD1 call by TCRdb cannot be tested. The CDR3 is made up of 18 amino acids. Germline loops: CDR1 SGHDT, CDR2 YYEEEE. The CDR3 loop reads CASSQIPGQGPSYNEQFF.

This chain links TRBV7-2 with TRBJ2-3. The CDR3 covers 13 residues. The V gene's germline CDR1 is SGHTA and CDR2 FQGNSA. CDR3 residues: CASSGTSTDTQYF.

The chain employs TRBV5-1 and TRBJ1-2; TCRdb reports TRBD1, a call that lacks DNA to check it against. This CDR3 spans 17 amino acids. Germline V gene data show CDR1 as SGHRS and CDR2 as YFSETQ. CDR3 residues: CASSLQDADSIAEGYTF.

The rearrangement links TRBV7-9 to TRBJ2-1; lacking DNA, the TRBD2 call made by TCRdb goes unchecked. The germline CDR1 and CDR2 sequences are SEHNR and FQNEAQ (reference sequence). The CDR3 has 15 residues. CDR3 region: CASSPGDSASNEQFF. The full variable domain, completed using reference TRBV7-9 and TRBJ2-1, is DTGVSQNPRHKITKRGQNVTFRCDPISEHNRLYWYRQTLGQGPEFLTYFQNEAQLEKSRLLSDRFSAERPKGSFSTLEIQRTEQGDSAMYLCASSPGDSASNEQFFGPGTRLTVL.

J is TRBJ2-1 and V is TRBV25-1; TCRdb selects TRBD2, and the lack of DNA leaves this call unchecked. CDR1 is MGHDK, CDR2 SYGVNS, per germline. The CDR3 spans 15 residues. CDR3 residues: CASSLAGGTYNEQFF.

V gene TRBV12-3 or TRBV12-4 combines with J gene TRBJ2-7; without DNA, the TCRdb call of TRBD2 cannot be checked. The CDR3 is 14 amino acids. CDR3 sequence: CASSYWRVTYEQYF.

This chain joins TRBV15 and TRBJ2-5; TCRdb calls TRBD2, which cannot be checked without DNA. The germline CDR1 and CDR2 sequences are LNHNV and YYDKDF (reference sequence). The CDR3 is made up of 16 amino acids. The CDR3 region is CATSRVRGQTQETQYF.

V is TRBV4-1 and J is TRBJ2-5. Germline assignment: CDR1 MGHRA and CDR2 YSYEKL. This CDR3 is 13 amino acids long. The CDR3 here is CASSQQGSNAQYF.

J is TRBJ2-4 and V is TRBV5-1; the D call of TRBD1 rests on TCRdb alone, since no DNA is present to check it. This CDR3 spans 13 amino acids. Germline V gene sequence: CDR1 SGHRS, CDR2 YFSETQ. The CDR3 protein is CASSPGQGGIQYF.

The rearrangement links TRBV29-1 to TRBJ2-1; TCRdb lists TRBD2, though no DNA is available to test this call. Germline V CDR1 and CDR2: SQVTM, ANQGSEA. CDR3 length: 15 amino acids. This CDR3 reads CSGATSGGALGEQFF.

The V call is TRBV10-3, the J call TRBJ2-5; the D call from TCRdb, TRBD1, cannot be confirmed without DNA. The germline V gene has CDR1 ENHRY and CDR2 SYGVKD. The CDR3 is 13 amino acids. The CDR3 is CAIRGTGEETQYF.

The V gene is TRBV6-5, the J gene TRBJ1-6; the TRBD1 assignment by TCRdb is unverifiable without DNA. In germline, CDR1 is MNHEY, CDR2 SVGAGI. This CDR3 comprises 16 residues. CDR3: CASSVYQGAGNSPLHF.

The rearrangement links TRBV7-9 to TRBJ2-7; the D gene TCRdb calls, TRBD2, cannot be checked with no DNA. Germline CDR1 SEHNR, CDR2 FQNEAQ (reference sequence). The length of the CDR3 is 14 residues. The CDR3 reads CASSDGTSVYEQYF.

CDR3: CSVSLGGSYNEQFF. This rearrangement joins TRBV29-1 to TRBJ2-1. The CDR3 runs to 14 residues. Germline assignment: CDR1 SQVTM and CDR2 ANQGSEA.

V gene TRBV15 combines with J gene TRBJ2-7; TCRdb picks TRBD1, but there is no DNA to check that call. CDR1 and CDR2 (germline): LNHNV, YYDKDF (reference sequence). This CDR3 region has 15 residues. The CDR3 sequence is CATSPEAGAAYEQYF. The full variable domain, rest sourced from reference TRBV15 and TRBJ2-7, is DAMVIQNPRYQVTQFGKPVTLSCSQTLNHNVMYWYQQKSSQAPKLLFHYYDKDFNNEADTPDNFQSRRPNTSFCFLDIRSPGLGDTAMYLCATSPEAGAAYEQYFGPGTRLTVT.

The V and J genes are TRBV29-1 and TRBJ1-2; TCRdb selects TRBD1, and the lack of DNA leaves this call unchecked. This CDR3 is 12 amino acids long. In germline, CDR1 is SQVTM, CDR2 ANQGSEA. This CDR3 is CSVGQVGYDYTF.

This chain connects TRBV29-1 to TRBJ2-1; TCRdb names TRBD1, which stays unverified in the absence of DNA. CDR3 length equals 11 residues. Germline lookup yields CDR1 SQVTM and CDR2 ANQGSEA. The CDR3 region is CSVVIGAEQFF.

This chain links TRBV3-1 with TRBJ2-5; the D call from TCRdb, TRBD2, cannot be confirmed without DNA. In germline, CDR1 is LGHDT, CDR2 YNNKEL (reference sequence). The CDR3 spans 15 residues. The CDR3 here is CASSQALGDLETQYF.